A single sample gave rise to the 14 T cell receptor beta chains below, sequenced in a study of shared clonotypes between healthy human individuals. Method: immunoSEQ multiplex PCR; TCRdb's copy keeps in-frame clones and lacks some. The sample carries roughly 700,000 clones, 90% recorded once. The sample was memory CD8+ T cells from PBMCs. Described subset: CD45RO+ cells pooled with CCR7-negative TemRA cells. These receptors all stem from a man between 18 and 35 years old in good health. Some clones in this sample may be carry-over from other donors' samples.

The CDR3 DNA reads TGTGCCAGCAGCTTAGAGGTGGGGACCCTCAATGAGCAGTTCTTC. Translated, it gives CASSLEVGTLNEQFF. V gene TRBV11-1 combines with J gene TRBJ2-1; D may correspond to TRBD1 or TRBD2 (5 bases each). The germline V gene encodes CDR1 SGHAT and CDR2 FQDESV (reference sequence). The CDR3 spans 15 residues. Trimming took off 1 base at V and 6 bases at J, with 13 bases between the two ends.

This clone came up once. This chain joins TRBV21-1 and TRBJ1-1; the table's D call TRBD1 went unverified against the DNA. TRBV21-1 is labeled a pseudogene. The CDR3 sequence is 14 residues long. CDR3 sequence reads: CASSKLEGDTEAFF. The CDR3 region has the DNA TGTGCCAGCAGCAAACTTGAGGGGGACACTGAAGCTTTCTTT.

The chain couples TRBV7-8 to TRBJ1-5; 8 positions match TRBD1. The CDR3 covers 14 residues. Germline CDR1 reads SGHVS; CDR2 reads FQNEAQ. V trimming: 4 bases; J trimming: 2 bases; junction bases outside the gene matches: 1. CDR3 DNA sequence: TGTGCCAGCAGCTCGGGACAGGGCAATCAGCCCCAGCATTTT. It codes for CASSSGQGNQPQHF.

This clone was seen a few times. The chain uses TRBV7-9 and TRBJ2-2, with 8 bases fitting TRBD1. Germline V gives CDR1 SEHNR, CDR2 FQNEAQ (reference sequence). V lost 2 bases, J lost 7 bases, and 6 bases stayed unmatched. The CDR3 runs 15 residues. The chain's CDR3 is CASSLSSGGGGELFF. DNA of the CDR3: TGTGCCAGCAGCTTATCGTCAGGGGGCGGCGGGGAGCTGTTTTTT.

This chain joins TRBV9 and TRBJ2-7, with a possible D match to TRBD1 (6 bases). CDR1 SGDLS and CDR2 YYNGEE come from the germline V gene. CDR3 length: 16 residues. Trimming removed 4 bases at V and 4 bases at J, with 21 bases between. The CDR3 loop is CASSYRDTRTLYEQYF. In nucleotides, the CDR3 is TGTGCCAGCAGCTACCGGGACACCAGAACCCTATACGAGCAGTACTTC.

The CDR3 nucleotides read TGCGCCAGCAGCCAAAGGGAGGCTCGCGGCTCCTACGAGCAGTACTTC. Its protein is CASSQREARGSYEQYF. The chain is built from TRBV4-1 and TRBJ2-7; D is possibly TRBD2 (6 bases). Germline assignment: CDR1 MGHRA and CDR2 YSYEKL. The CDR3 length is 16 residues. V lost 2 bases, J lost 0 bases, and 14 bases lay in between.

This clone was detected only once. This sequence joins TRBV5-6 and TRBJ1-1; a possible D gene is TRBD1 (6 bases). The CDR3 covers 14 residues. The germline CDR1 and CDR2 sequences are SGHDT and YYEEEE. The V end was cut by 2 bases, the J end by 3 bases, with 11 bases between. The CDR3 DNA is TGTGCCAGCAGCTTAGGGGGTTGGGACACTGAAGCTTTCTTT. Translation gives CASSLGGWDTEAFF.

In DNA, the CDR3 is TGTGCCAGCAGGGAGGGGTCCGCTCAAGAGCAGTACTTC. Translation gives CASREGSAQEQYF. The chain uses TRBV7-9 and TRBJ2-7; the D gene is possibly TRBD2 (6 bases). The length of the CDR3 is 13 residues. V dropped 6 bases and J dropped 7 bases, with 16 bases sitting between them. Germline V CDR1 and CDR2: SEHNR, FQNEAQ (reference sequence). Full variable domain (remainder filled in from reference TRBV7-9 and TRBJ2-7): DTGVSQNPRHKITKRGQNVTFRCDPISEHNRLYWYRQTLGQGPEFLTYFQNEAQLEKSRLLSDRFSAERPKGSFSTLEIQRTEQGDSAMYLCASREGSAQEQYFGPGTRLTVT.

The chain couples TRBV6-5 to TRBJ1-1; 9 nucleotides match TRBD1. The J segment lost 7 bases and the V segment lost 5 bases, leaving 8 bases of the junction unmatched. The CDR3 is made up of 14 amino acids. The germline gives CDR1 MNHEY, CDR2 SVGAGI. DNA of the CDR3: TGTGCCAGCAGTCCCTGGACAGGGGAAGGTGAAGCTTTCTTT. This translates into CASSPWTGEGEAFF.

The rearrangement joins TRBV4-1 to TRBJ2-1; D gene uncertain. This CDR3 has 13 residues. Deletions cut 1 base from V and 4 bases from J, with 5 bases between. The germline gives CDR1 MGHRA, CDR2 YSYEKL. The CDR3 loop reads CASSQVGYNEQFF. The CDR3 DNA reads TGCGCCAGCAGCCAAGTCGGTTACAATGAGCAGTTCTTC.

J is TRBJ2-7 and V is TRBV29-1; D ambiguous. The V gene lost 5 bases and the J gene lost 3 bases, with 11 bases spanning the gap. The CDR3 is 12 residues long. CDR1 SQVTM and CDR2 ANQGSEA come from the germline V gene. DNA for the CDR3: TGCAGCGTTCTAGGCCCGGGCTACGAGCAGTACTTC. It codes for CSVLGPGYEQYF.

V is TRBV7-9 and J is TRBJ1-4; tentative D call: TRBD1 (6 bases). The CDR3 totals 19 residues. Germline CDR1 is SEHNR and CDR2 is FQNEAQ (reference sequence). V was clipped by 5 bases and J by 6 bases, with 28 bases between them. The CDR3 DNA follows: TGTGCCAGCAGCCTCACAGGGTTAGGGATGATGACCCGGGATGAAAAACTGTTTTTT. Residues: CASSLTGLGMMTRDEKLFF.

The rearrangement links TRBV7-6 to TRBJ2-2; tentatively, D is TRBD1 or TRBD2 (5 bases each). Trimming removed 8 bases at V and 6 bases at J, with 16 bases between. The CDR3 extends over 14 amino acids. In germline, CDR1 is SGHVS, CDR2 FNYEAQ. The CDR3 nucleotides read TGTGCCAGCGGAGCCGGGACCAACCCCGGGGAGCTGTTTTTT. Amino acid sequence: CASGAGTNPGELFF.

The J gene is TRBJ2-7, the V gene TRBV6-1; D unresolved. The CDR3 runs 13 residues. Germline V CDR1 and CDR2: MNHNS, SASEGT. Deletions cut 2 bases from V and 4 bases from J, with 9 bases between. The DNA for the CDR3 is TGTGCCAGCAGTGAATATGTGGGGTACGAGCAGTACTTC. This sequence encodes CASSEYVGYEQYF.